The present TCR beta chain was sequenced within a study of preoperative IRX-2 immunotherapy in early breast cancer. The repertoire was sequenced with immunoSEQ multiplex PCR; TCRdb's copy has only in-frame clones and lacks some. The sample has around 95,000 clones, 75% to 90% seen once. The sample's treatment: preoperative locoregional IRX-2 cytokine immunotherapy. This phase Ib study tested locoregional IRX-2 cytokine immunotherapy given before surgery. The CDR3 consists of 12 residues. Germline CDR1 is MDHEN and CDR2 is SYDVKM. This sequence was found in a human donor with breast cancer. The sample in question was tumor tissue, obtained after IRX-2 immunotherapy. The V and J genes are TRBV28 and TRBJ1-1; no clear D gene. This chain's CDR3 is CESAGMNTEAFF. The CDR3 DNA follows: TGTGAGAGCGCGGGGATGAACACTGAAGCTTTCTTT.